A selection of T cell receptor beta chains follows, all from one sample in a study of radiotherapy plus CTLA-4 blockade in lung cancer. TCRdb's copy holds only in-frame clones and misses some; the assay was immunoSEQ multiplex PCR. Of tens of thousands of clones listed, around nine tenths are singletons. Sequenced here: peripheral blood, sampled from a patient treated with radiotherapy plus ipilimumab. The receptors here all came from a human donor with non-small cell lung cancer that progressed on radiotherapy plus ipilimumab. The CDR3 runs from the conserved cysteine through the conserved F or W. D genes are given only for firm matches. A row's size may be missing; if present it is once, few, many or a size class.

D gene	clone size	V gene	J gene	CDR3 DNA	CDR3 protein
NA	NA	TRBV7-2	TRBJ2-5	TGTGCCAGCAGCGGCGAAGGAGGTCAGACCCAGTACTTC	CASSGEGGQTQYF
TRBD1	NA	TRBV5-4	TRBJ2-7	TGTGCCAGCAGCTCGGGACAGGGGTTCGGCAACGAGCAGTACTTC	CASSSGQGFGNEQYF
TRBD2	NA	TRBV7-9	TRBJ2-1	TGTGCCAGCAGCCCCCAGGGAGGGGCCAATGAGCAGTTCTTC	CASSPQGGANEQFF
NA	NA	TRBV7-9	TRBJ2-5	TGTGCCAGCAGCCCCCGGGGCCCGAGGGAGGAGACCCAGTACTTC	CASSPRGPREETQYF
TRBD1	NA	TRBV5-5	TRBJ2-5	TGCGCCAGCAGCCCAAGACAGGGATGGCCCCAGGAGACCCAGTACTTC	CASSPRQGWPQETQYF
NA	NA	TRBV6-6	TRBJ2-1	TGTGCCAGCAGTTCCTCGGACGGACTCTCCTACAATGAGCAGTTCTTC	CASSSSDGLSYNEQFF
TRBD2	NA	TRBV30	TRBJ2-2	TGTGCCTGGAGTGTTTTAGCGGGATTATTCACCGGGGAGCTGTTTTTT	CAWSVLAGLFTGELFF
TRBD1	NA	TRBV19	TRBJ1-5	TGTGCCAGTAGTTACTCCGGACAGGGCAATCAGCCCCAGCATTTT	CASSYSGQGNQPQHF
TRBD1	NA	TRBV9	TRBJ2-7	TGTGCCAGCAGCGTAGACCCGGGACAGGCGAACGAGCAGTACTTC	CASSVDPGQANEQYF
NA	once	TRBV6-5	TRBJ2-7	TGTGCCAGCAGTTACTCGGGCCAGGCCCCGTCTTTC	CASSYSGQAPSF
NA	NA	TRBV7-8	TRBJ2-4	TGTGCCAGCAGCCCCTCCCCGTTAGCCAAAAACATTCAGTACTTC	CASSPSPLAKNIQYF
NA	once	TRBV4-1	TRBJ1-5	TGCGCCAGCAGCCAAGAAGGAGGGTTTAGCAATCAGCCCCAGCATTTT	CASSQEGGFSNQPQHF
NA	NA	TRBV5-1	TRBJ2-5	TGCGCCAGCAGCTTGTGGGGGCAGAAGACCCAGTACTTC	CASSLWGQKTQYF
NA	NA	TRBV27	TRBJ1-6	TGTGCCAGCAGTTCCCCACCCAATTCACCCCTCCACTTT	CASSSPPNSPLHF
NA	NA	TRBV7-3	TRBJ1-1	TGTGCCAGCAGCAACGTGCCGCAAGACACTGAAGCTTTCTTT	CASSNVPQDTEAFF
TRBD1	once	TRBV6-6	TRBJ1-1	TGTGCCAGCAGGTCGGACAGGGAGAACACTGAAGCTTTCTTT	CASRSDRENTEAFF
NA	NA	TRBV27	TRBJ1-6	TGTGCCAGCAGCCCCTCGGGCCGCAATTCACCCCTCCACTTT	CASSPSGRNSPLHF
NA	NA	TRBV11-3	TRBJ2-7	TGTGCCAGTGGGCGCGGTGATTCCTACGAGCAGTACTTC	CASGRGDSYEQYF
NA	once	TRBV5-4	TRBJ2-1	TGTGCCAGCAGCTTGACTAGCAACTACAATGAGCAGTTCTTC	CASSLTSNYNEQFF
NA	NA	TRBV10-3	TRBJ2-7	TGTGCCATCAGTGAGTTTGTGACAGGTTACGAGCAGTACTTC	CAISEFVTGYEQYF
NA	NA	TRBV7-2	TRBJ1-2	TGTGCCAGCAGCTTAAGACCTGGGCTGGACTATGGCTACACCTTC	CASSLRPGLDYGYTF
NA	NA	TRBV15	TRBJ2-2	TGTGCCACCAGCACCCGACCGGGAACCGGGGAGCTGTTTTTT	CATSTRPGTGELFF
TRBD1	NA	TRBV19	TRBJ1-2	TGTGCCAGTAGTACCCGACAGGGAAACTATGGCTACACCTTC	CASSTRQGNYGYTF
TRBD1	NA	TRBV7-9	TRBJ1-2	TGTGCCAGCAGCGTCGGGACAGGGCCCTATGGCTACACCTTC	CASSVGTGPYGYTF
NA	NA	TRBV4-1	TRBJ2-7	TGCGCCAGCAGCCAAGGGGACAAGTTGTACGAGCAGTACTTC	CASSQGDKLYEQYF
NA	NA	TRBV7-3	TRBJ2-1	TGTGCCAGCAGTTATGACTCGGAGGTAGAAAATGAGCAGTTCTTC	CASSYDSEVENEQFF